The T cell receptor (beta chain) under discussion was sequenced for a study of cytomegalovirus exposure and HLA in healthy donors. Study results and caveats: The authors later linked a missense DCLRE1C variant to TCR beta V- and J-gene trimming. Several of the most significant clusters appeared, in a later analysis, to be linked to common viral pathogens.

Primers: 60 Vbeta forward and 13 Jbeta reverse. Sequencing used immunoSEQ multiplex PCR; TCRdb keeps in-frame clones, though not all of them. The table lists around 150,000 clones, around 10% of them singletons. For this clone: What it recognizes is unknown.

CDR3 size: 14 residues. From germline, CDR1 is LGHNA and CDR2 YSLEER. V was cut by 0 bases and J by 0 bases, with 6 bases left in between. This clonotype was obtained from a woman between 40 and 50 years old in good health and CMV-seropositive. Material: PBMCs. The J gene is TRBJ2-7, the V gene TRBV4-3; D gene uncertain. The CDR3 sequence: CASSQDPSSYEQYF. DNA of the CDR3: TGCGCCAGCAGCCAAGATCCGAGCTCCTACGAGCAGTACTTC.